This T cell receptor (beta chain) derives from a study of CD8+CD57+ T cells in acquired aplastic anemia. The wider study: Quantities of DNA derived from sorted CD4+ and CD8+ cells averaged 3.2 ug. Regarding the study as a whole: Significance was not reached for CD8+ Simpson's diversity between patients and controls.

The CDR3 runs 14 residues. CDR1 is MNHNS, CDR2 SASEGT, per germline. V lost 0 bases to trimming and J lost 4 bases, with 9 bases between them. The template for TCR beta VDJ and CDR3 sequence profiling was genomic DNA. TCRdb passed the reads through MiXCR, listing each CDR3 protein once. The table has about 190,000 distinct CDR3 sequences, around 45% seen once; the top ten hold approximately 9.7%. An expansion of CD8+CD57+ cells by flow cytometry had been shown in patients chosen for sequencing. The cohort consisted entirely of patients having severe acquired aplastic anemia. This clonotype was picked up many times. Antigen specificity is unknown.

Sequenced material: sorted CD4+, CD8+, or CD8+CD57+ T cells (not recorded which) from PBMCs. This sequence was found in a human donor with aplastic anemia. The chain combines TRBV6-1 with TRBJ1-2; D call uncertain. CDR3 sequence reads: CASSEAAQLYGYTF. DNA for the CDR3: TGTGCCAGCAGTGAAGCGGCGCAGCTCTATGGCTACACCTTC.